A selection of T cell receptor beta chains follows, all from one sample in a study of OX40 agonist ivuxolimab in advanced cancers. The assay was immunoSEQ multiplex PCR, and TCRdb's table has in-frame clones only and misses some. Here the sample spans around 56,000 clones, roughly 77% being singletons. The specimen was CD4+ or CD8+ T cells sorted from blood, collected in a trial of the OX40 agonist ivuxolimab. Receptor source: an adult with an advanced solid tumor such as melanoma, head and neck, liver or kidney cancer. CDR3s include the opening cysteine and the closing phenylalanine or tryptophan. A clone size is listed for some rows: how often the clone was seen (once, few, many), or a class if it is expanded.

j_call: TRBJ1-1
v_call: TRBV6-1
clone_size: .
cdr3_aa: CASTLGGSGNTEAFF

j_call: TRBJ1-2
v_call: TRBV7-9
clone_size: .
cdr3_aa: CASSLDAFTGYGYTF

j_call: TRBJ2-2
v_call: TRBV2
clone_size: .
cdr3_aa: CASRATSGSNTGELFF

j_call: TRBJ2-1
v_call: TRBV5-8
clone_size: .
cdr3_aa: CASSLSRNQFSYNEQFF

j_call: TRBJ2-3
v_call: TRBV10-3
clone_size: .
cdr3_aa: CAISDPGGGSSTDTQYF

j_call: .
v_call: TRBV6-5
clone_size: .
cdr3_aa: CASSTPGYEQYF

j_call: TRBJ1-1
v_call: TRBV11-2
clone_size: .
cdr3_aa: CASSLDLRGAEAFF

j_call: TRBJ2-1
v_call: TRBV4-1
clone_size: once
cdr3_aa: CASSQGLAGEGEQFF

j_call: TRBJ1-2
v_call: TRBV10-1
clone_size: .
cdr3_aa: CASSFTGGYGYTF

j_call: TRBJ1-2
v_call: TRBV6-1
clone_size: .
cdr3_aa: CASLETVINYGYTF

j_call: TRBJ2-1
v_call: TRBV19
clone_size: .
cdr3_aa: CASSITGRGSYNEQFF

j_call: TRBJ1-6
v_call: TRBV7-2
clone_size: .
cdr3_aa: CASSLVGQAYSPLHF

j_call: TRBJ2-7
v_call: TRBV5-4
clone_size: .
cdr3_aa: CASSFSGGPLYEQYF

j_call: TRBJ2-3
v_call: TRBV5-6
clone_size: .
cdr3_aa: CASSPDRGLGTDTQYF

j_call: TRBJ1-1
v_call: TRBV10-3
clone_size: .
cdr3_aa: CAISDRSTEAFF

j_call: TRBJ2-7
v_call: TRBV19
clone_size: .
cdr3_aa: CASSQSAGYEQYF

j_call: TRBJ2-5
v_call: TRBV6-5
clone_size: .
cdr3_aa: CASSSMTSGGAETQYF

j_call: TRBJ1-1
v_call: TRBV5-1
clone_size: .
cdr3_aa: CASSLMIGTEAFF

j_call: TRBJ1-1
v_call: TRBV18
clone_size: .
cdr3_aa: CASSQTDSLIFGEAFF

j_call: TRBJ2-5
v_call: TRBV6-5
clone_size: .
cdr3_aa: CASSEQGLETQYF

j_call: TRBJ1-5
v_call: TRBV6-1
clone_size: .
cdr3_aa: CASRLRVGGDQPQHF

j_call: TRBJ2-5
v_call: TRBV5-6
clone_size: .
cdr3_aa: CASSDYETQYF

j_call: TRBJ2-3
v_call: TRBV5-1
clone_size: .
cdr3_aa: CASSLAIEDTQYF

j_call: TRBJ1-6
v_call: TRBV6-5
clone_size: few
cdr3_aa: CASSYSPDSPLHF

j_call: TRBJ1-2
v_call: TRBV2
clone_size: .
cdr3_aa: CASSPMAGGFGYTF

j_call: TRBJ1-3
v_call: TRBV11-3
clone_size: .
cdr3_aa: CASSYYRESGNTIYF

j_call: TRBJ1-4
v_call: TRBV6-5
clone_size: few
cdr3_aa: CASSRQYATNEKLFF

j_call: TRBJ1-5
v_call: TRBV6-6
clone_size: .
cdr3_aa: CASSLTLGNQPQHF

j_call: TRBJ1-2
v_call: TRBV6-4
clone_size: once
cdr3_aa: CASSRDRGYGYTF

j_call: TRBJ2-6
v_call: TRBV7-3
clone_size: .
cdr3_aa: CASSADSGANVLTF

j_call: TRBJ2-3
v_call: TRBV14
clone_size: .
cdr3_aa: CASSRATTPGSHQSTDTQYF

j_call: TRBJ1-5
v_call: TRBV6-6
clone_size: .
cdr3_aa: CASEGSSGNQPQHF

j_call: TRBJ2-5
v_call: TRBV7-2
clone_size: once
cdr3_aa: CASSSRGGGTQYF

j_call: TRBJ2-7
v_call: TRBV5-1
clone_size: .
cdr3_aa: CASSMWDVAYEQYF

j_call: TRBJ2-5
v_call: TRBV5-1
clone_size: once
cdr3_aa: CASRRDTQETQYF

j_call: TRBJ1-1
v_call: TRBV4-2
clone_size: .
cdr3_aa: CASNLLRAGDRGLITEAFF

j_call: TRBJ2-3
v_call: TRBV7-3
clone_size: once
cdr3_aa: CASSSPAVTDTQYF

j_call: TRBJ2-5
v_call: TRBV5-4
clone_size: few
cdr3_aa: CASSGGYQETQYF

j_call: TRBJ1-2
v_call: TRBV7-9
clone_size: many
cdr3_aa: CASSITSGYTF

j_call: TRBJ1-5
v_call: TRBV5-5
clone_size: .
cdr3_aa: CASRLEVFSNQPQHF

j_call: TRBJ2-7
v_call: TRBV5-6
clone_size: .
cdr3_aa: CASRASGGAVYEQYF

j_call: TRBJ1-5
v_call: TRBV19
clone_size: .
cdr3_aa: CASSMRQSNQPQHF